The entry below gives a single T cell receptor (beta chain) sequence along with its context. The antigen remains undetermined. The assay was immunoSEQ multiplex PCR, and TCRdb's table has in-frame clones only and misses some. Of roughly 2,500,000 clones in the sample, approximately 93% are singletons; the top ten hold 0.35% to 0.45%. The V and J ends lost 4 bases and 0 bases, in that order; junction bases with no gene match: 13. There are 20 residues in the CDR3. Germline V CDR1 and CDR2: SGHVS, FNYEAQ. This specimen belongs to a study of shared clonotypes between healthy human individuals. As for the study in general: CD8 memory received one plate per donor, CD8 naive two, CD4 memory three and CD4 naive three. Study-level findings and limits: The study sampled only blood, and tissue repertoires likely differ. A generally larger estimated richness was seen in naive subsets than in memory subsets.

The sequence was obtained from a young man in good health. Some clones in this sample may be carry-over from other donors' samples. The sample was naive CD4+ T cells from PBMCs. The subset: CD45RA+ positively selected. The rearrangement joins TRBV7-6 to TRBJ2-1; 12 bases match TRBD2. The CDR3 bases are TGTGCCAGCAGCTCACCTCGTCTAGCGGGAGGGACGAGCTCCTACAATGAGCAGTTCTTC. This sequence encodes CASSSPRLAGGTSSYNEQFF.